The present T cell receptor beta chain was sequenced within a study of OX40 agonist ivuxolimab in advanced cancers. This CDR3 has 14 residues. Between the trimmed V and J ends, which lost 0 bases and 9 bases, there was a span of 12 bases. Germline assignment: CDR1 LGHNA and CDR2 YSLEER. Assay used: immunoSEQ multiplex PCR; TCRdb lists only in-frame clones, some missing. The data hold approximately 76,000 clones, with around 90% observed a single time. In its sample, this clone was seen once. The chain combines TRBV4-3 with TRBJ2-1; the D is unclear. The sequence was obtained from an adult with an advanced solid tumor such as melanoma, head and neck, liver or kidney cancer. The specimen was CD4+ or CD8+ T cells sorted from blood, collected in a trial of the OX40 agonist ivuxolimab. The CDR3 DNA follows: TGCGCCAGCAGCCAAGATGGGCGGCCGGGTGAGCAGTTCTTC. It is translated as CASSQDGRPGEQFF.